Shown below are 11 T cell receptor beta chains from a single sample sequenced in a study of shared clonotypes between healthy human individuals. Measured with immunoSEQ multiplex PCR; TCRdb has only the in-frame clones, and not every one. The sample has over 950,000 clones, around three quarters seen once; the top ten hold about 0.94%. The source material was memory CD4+ T cells from PBMCs. The subset here: CD45RA-negative fraction. The receptors shown here come from a man between 18 and 35 years old in good health. Some clones in this sample may be carry-over from other donors' samples.

The rearrangement uses TRBV6-1 and TRBJ1-2, with no clear D. V was pared by 2 bases and J by 0 bases, with 7 bases between. Germline V CDR1 and CDR2: MNHNS, SASEGT. CDR3 size: 14 residues. The DNA for the CDR3 is TGTGCCAGCAGTGAATCTAGGTCTAACTATGGCTACACCTTC. Its protein product is CASSESRSNYGYTF.

V usage is TRBV18 and J usage is TRBJ1-4, with D uncertain. Trimming took off 6 bases at V and 7 bases at J, with 15 bases between the two ends. The CDR3 is made up of 14 amino acids. Germline V lookup: CDR1 KGHSH, CDR2 LQKENI. The CDR3: CASSTMGEIEKLFF. The CDR3 DNA reads as TGTGCCAGCTCCACCATGGGCGAAATTGAAAAACTGTTTTTT.

The genes are TRBV5-1 and TRBJ2-7; perhaps TRBD1 as D (6 bases). Germline CDR1 reads SGHRS; CDR2 reads YFSETQ. V dropped 0 bases and J dropped 4 bases, with 17 bases sitting between them. This CDR3 comprises 16 residues. This CDR3 reads CASSLGLLQGRYEQYF. CDR3 coding DNA: TGCGCCAGCAGCTTGGGCCTATTACAGGGAAGGTACGAGCAGTACTTC. Full variable domain (missing parts from reference TRBV5-1 and TRBJ2-7): KAGVTQTPRYLIKTRGQQVTLSCSPISGHRSVSWYQQTPGQGLQFLFEYFSETQRNKGNFPGRFSGRQFSNSRSEMNVSTLELGDSALYLCASSLGLLQGRYEQYFGPGTRLTVT.

The chain has TRBV6-5 and TRBJ1-1; TRBD1 is a possible D gene (6 bases). V was pared by 6 bases and J by 5 bases, with 19 bases between. The germline CDR1 and CDR2 sequences are MNHEY and SVGAGI. The CDR3 sequence is 15 residues long. In nucleotides, the CDR3 is TGTGCCAGCAGCCCAATACAGGGACGGGGAACTGAAGCTTTCTTT. It translates to CASSPIQGRGTEAFF.

Comment on this clone: This same CDR3 is encoded by further DNA sequences in the sample. J is TRBJ2-3 and V is TRBV7-9, with 7 nucleotides matching TRBD2. The CDR3 length is 14 residues. Germline loops: CDR1 SEHNR, CDR2 FQNEAQ (reference sequence). With V trimmed by 1 base and J by 6 bases, 4 bases remained unmatched. The CDR3 coding sequence is TGTGCCAGCAGCTTAGGCCTAGCGGTGGATACGCAGTATTTT. It translates to CASSLGLAVDTQYF.

This clone was observed a few times. This sequence joins TRBV29-1 and TRBJ2-5, with D tentatively TRBD2 (6 bases). This CDR3 comprises 11 residues. CDR1 is SQVTM and CDR2 is ANQGSEA in the germline V gene. The V gene lost 3 bases and the J gene lost 5 bases, with 7 bases spanning the gap. CDR3 bases: TGCAGCGTTGACCGGGAGGAGACCCAGTACTTC. It is translated as CSVDREETQYF.

For this clone: A much larger clone differs by one base, so this may be a read error. Distinct nucleotide sequences in the sample also encode this CDR3. The J gene is TRBJ1-2, the V gene TRBV30; perhaps TRBD1 as D (5 bases). The ends were cut back, 5 bases at V and 8 bases at J, with 18 bases in the middle. This CDR3 contains 13 residues. Germline V lookup: CDR1 GTSNPN, CDR2 SVGIG (reference sequence). CDR3 in DNA: TGTGCCTGGTCCACCGGGGCGCGGAACGGCTACACCTTC. Translation gives CAWSTGARNGYTF.

The rearrangement joins TRBV2 to TRBJ2-7; 9 bases line up with TRBD2. The CDR3 is made up of 12 amino acids. Trimming removed 5 bases from V and 7 bases from J; junction bases left unmatched: 3. Germline assignment: CDR1 SNHLY and CDR2 FYNNEI. CDR3 DNA sequence: TGTGCCAGCAGTCTGACTAGCGGAGAGCAGTACTTC. Protein sequence: CASSLTSGEQYF.

CDR3 DNA: TGTGCCAGTAGTATCGGCCCCATGGCCCGGAGGAACAATGAGCAGTTCTTC. This sequence encodes CASSIGPMARRNNEQFF. The rearrangement links TRBV19 to TRBJ2-1, with a tentative D call TRBD2 (5 bases). CDR1 LNHDA and CDR2 SQIVND come from the germline V gene (reference sequence). Trimming left V 3 bases short and J 5 bases short, with 20 bases between. The CDR3 is 17 amino acids.

This clone was seen a single time. The chain combines TRBV5-1 with TRBJ2-7, with 7 bases that match TRBD1. CDR1 is SGHRS, CDR2 YFSETQ, per germline. The CDR3 length is 14 residues. The junction had 7 bases not matched to a gene; V was cut back by 7 bases and J by 0 bases. The CDR3 region has the DNA TGCGCCAGCTCAATAGGACAGGCCTCCTACGAGCAGTACTTC. It translates to CASSIGQASYEQYF.

The chain has TRBV6-6 and TRBJ2-5, with D maybe TRBD2 (6 bases). The CDR3 spans 14 residues. V was shortened by 7 bases and J by 11 bases, with 23 bases between the two germline ends. CDR1 MNHNY and CDR2 SVGAGI come from the germline V gene (reference sequence). CDR3 DNA sequence: TGTGCCAGCACCTTAAGCTCGGGAGTCTCGACACAGTACTTC. Residues: CASTLSSGVSTQYF.